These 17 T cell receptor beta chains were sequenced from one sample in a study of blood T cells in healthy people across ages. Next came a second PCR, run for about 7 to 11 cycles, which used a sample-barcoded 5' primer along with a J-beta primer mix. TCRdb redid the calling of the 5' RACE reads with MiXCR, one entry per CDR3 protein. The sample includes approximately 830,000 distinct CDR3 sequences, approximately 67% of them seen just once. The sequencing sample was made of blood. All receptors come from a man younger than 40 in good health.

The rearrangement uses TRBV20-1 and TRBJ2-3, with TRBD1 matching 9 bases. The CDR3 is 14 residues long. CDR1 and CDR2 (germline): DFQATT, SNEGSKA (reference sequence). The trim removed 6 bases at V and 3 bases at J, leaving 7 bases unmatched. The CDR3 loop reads CSAKQGARTDTQYF. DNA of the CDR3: TGCAGTGCCAAACAGGGGGCGCGGACAGATACGCAGTATTTT.

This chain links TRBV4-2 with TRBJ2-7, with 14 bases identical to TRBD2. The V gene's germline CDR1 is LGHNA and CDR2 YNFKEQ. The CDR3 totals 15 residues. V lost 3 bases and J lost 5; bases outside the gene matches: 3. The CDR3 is CASSQGLAGEDEQYF. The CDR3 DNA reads TGTGCCAGCAGCCAGGGACTAGCGGGGGAGGACGAGCAGTACTTC.

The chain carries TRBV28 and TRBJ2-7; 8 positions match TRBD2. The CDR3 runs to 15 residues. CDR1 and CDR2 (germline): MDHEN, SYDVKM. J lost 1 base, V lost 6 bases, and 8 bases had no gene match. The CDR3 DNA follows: TGTGCCAGCAGAGGAGCGGGGGTCCATTCCTACGAGCAGTACTTC. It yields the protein CASRGAGVHSYEQYF.

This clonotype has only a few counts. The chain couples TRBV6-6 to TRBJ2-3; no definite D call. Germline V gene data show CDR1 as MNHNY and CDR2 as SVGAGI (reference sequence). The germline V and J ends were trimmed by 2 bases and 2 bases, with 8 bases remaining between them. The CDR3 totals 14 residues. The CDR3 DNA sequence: TGTGCCAGCAGTTACGGGCCGGTCACAGATACGCAGTATTTT. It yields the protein CASSYGPVTDTQYF.

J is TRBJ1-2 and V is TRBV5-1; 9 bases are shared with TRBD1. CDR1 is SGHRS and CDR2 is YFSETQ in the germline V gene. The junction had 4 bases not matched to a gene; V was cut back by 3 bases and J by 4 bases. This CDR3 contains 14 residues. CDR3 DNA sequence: TGCGCCAGCAGCTGGGACAGGGTCGGCTATGGCTACACCTTC. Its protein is CASSWDRVGYGYTF.

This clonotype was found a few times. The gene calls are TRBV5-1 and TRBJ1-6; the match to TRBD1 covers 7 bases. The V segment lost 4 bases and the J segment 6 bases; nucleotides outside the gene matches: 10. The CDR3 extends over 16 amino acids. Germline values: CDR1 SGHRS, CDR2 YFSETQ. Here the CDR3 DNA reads TGCGCCAGCAGCCCGGCCTTGGACAGGTTTAATTCACCCCTCCACTTT. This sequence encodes CASSPALDRFNSPLHF.

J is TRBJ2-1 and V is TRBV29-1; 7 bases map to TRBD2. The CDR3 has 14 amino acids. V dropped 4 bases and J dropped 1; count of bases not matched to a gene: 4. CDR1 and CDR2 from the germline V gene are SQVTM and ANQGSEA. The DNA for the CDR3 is TGCAGCGTTGTAACGGGGGGTTCCTACAATGAGCAGTTCTTC. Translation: CSVVTGGSYNEQFF.

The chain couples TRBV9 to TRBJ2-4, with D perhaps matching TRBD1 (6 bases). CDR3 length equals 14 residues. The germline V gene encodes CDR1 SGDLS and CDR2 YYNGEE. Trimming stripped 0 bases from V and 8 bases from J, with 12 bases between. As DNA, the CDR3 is TGTGCCAGCAGCGTAGGTAGGGACAAGGACATTCAGTACTTC. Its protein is CASSVGRDKDIQYF.

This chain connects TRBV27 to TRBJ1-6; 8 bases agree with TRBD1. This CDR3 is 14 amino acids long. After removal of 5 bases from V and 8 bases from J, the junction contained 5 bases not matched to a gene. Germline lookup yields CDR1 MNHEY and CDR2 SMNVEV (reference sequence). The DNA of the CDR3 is TGTGCCAGCAGTCATGGGACAGGAGATTCACCCCTCCACTTT. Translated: CASSHGTGDSPLHF.

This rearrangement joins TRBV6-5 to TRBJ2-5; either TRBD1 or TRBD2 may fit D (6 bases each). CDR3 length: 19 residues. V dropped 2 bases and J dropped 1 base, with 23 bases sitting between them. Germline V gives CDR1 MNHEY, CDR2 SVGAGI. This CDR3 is CASSYNGPRQGTFQETQYF. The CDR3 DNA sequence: TGTGCCAGCAGTTACAACGGGCCTAGGCAGGGGACTTTCCAAGAGACCCAGTACTTC.

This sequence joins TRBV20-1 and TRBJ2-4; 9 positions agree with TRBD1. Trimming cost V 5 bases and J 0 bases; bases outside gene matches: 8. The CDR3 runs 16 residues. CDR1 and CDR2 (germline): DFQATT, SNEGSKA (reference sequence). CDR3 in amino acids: CSAPGQGSVAKNIQYF. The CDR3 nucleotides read TGCAGTGCTCCGGGACAGGGATCGGTAGCCAAAAACATTCAGTACTTC.

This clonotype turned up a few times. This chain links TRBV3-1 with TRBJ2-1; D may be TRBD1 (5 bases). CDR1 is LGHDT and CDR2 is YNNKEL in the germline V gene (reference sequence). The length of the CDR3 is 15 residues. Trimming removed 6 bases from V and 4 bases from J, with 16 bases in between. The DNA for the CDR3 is TGTGCCAGCAGAAAAGGGGAAATGAGTTACAATGAGCAGTTCTTC. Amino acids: CASRKGEMSYNEQFF.

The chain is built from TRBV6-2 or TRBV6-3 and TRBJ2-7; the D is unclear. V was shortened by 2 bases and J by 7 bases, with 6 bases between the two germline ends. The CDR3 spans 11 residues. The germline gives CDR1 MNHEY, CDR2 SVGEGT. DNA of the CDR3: TGTGCCAGCAGTTACATCCAAGAGCAGTACTTC. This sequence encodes CASSYIQEQYF.

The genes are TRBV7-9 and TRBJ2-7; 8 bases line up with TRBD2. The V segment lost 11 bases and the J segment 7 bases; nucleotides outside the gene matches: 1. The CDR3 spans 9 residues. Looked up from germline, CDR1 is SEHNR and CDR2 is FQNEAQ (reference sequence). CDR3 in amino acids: CARGGEQYF. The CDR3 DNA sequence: TGTGCCCGGGGGGGAGAGCAGTACTTC.

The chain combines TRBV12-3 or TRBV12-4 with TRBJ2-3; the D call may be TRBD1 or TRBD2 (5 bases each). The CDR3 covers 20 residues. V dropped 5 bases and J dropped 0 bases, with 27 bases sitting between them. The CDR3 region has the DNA TGTGCCAGCAGTCCGATCAACGGCCCCCAGGGACGGCTTAGCACAGATACGCAGTATTTT. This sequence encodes CASSPINGPQGRLSTDTQYF.

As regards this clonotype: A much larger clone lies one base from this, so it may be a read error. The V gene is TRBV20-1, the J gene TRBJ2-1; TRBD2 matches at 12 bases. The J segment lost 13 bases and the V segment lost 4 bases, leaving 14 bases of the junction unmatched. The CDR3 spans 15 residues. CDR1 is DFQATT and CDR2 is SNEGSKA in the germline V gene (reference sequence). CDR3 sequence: CSATPSGGAKETQFF. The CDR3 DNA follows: TGCAGTGCTACCCCTAGCGGGGGGGCCAAAGAGACCCAGTTCTTC.

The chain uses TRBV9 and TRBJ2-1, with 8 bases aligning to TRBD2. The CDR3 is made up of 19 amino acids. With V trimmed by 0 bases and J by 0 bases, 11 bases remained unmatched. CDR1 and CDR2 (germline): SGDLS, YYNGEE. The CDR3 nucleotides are TGTGCCAGCAGCGTAGAGTGGACGGGCGGGGGGTCCTCCTACAATGAGCAGTTCTTC. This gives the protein CASSVEWTGGGSSYNEQFF.